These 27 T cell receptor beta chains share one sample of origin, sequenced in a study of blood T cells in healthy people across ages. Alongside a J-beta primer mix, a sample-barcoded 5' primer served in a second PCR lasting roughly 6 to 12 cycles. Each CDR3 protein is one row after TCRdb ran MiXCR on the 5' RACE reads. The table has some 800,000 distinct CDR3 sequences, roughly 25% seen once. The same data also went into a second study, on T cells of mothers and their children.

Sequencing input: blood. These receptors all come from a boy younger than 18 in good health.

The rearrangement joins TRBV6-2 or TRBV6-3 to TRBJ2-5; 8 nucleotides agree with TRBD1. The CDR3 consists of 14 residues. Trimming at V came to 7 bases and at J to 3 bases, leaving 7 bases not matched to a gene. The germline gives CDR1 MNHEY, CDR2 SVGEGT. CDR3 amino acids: CASTTDRAKETQYF. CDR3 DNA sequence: TGTGCCAGCACCACGGACAGGGCGAAAGAGACCCAGTACTTC.

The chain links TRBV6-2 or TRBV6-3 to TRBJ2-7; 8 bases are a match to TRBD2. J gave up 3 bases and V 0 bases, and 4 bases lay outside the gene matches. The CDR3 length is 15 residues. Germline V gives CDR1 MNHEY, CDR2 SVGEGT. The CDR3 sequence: CASSYSSGDYYEQYF. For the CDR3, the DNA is TGTGCCAGCAGTTACTCTAGCGGGGACTACTACGAGCAGTACTTC.

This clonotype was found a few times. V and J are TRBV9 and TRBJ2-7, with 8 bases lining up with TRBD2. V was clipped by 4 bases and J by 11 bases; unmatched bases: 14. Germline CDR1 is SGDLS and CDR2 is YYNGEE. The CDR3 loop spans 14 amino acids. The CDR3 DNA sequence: TGTGCCAGCAGCCCCTCTGGAGCGGGAGTGGTGAAGTACTTC. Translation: CASSPSGAGVVKYF.

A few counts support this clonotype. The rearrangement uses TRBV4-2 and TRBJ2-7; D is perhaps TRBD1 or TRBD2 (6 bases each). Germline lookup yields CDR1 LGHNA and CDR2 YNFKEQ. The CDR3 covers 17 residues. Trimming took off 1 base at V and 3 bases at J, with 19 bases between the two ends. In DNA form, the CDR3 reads TGTGCCAGCAGCCAAGGCAGGGGACTGGGTAAGAACTACGAGCAGTACTTC. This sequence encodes CASSQGRGLGKNYEQYF.

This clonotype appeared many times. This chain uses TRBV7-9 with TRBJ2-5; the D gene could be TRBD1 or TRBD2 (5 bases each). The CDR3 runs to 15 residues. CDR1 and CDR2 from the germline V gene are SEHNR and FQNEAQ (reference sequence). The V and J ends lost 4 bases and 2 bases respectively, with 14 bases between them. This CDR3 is CASSSGTELQETQYF. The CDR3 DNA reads TGTGCCAGCAGCTCAGGGACGGAACTTCAAGAGACCCAGTACTTC.

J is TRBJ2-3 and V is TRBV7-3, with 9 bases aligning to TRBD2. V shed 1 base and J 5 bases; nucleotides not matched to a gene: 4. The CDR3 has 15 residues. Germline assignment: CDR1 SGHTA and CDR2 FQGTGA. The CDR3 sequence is CASSLSGRAQDTQYF. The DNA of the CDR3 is TGTGCCAGCAGCTTAAGCGGGAGGGCCCAAGATACGCAGTATTTT.

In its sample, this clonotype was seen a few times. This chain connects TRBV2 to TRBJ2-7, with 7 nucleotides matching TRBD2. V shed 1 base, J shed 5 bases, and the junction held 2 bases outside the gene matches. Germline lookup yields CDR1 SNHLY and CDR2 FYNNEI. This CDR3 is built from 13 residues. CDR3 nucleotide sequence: TGTGCCAGCAGTGAAGGACGGGAGGACGAGCAGTACTTC. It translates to CASSEGREDEQYF.

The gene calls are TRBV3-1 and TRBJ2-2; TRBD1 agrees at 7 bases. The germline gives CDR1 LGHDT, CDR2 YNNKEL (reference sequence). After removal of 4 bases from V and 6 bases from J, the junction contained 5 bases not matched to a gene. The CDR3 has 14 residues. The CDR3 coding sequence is TGTGCCAGCAGCCCTTACAGGGGCGCCGGGGAGCTGTTTTTT. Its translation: CASSPYRGAGELFF. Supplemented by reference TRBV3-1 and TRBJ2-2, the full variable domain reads DTAVSQTPKYLVTQMGNDKSIKCEQNLGHDTMYWYKQDSKKFLKIMFSYNNKELIINETVPNRFSPKSPDKAHLNLHINSLELGDSAVYFCASSPYRGAGELFFGEGSRLTVL.

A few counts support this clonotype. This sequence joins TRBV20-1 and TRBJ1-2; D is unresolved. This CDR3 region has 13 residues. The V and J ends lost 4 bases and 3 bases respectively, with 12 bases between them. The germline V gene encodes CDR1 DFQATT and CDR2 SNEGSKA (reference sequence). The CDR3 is CSAIELADYGYTF. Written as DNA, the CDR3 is TGCAGTGCTATTGAGCTTGCGGACTATGGCTACACCTTC.

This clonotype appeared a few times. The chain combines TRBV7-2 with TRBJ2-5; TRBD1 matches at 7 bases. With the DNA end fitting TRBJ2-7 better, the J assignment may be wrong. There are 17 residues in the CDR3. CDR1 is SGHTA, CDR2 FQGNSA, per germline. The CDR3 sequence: CASSLDPGQAVTYEQYF. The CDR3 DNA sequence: TGTGCCAGCAGCTTAGATCCTGGACAGGCCGTTACCTACGAGCAGTACTTC.

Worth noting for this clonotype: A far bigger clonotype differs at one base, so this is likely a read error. The CDR3 sequence is CASSPSSYERYF. CDR3 bases: TGTGCCAGCAGCCCGAGCTCCTACGAGCGGTACTTC. This chain joins TRBV14 and TRBJ2-7; D is unresolved. The CDR3 is 12 residues long. Germline loops: CDR1 SGHDN, CDR2 FVKESK.

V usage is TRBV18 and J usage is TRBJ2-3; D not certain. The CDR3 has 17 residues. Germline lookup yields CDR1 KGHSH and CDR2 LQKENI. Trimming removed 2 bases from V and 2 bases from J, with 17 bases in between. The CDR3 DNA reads TGTGCCAGCTCACCATATTGGTCGAACCCCACCACAGATACGCAGTATTTT. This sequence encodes CASSPYWSNPTTDTQYF.

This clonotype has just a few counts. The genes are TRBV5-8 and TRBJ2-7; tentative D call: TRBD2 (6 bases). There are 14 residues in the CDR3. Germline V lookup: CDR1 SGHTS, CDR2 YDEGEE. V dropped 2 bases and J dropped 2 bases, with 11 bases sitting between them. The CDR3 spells CASSFAGPAYEQYF. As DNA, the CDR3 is TGTGCCAGCAGCTTCGCGGGGCCTGCCTACGAGCAGTACTTC.

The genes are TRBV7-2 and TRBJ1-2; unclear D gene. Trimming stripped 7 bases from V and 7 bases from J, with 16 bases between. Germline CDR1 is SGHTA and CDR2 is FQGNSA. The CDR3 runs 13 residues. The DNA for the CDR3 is TGTGCCAGCACCCAGGACCAAATTGGTGGCTACACCTTC. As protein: CASTQDQIGGYTF.

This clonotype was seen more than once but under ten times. In DNA, the CDR3 is TGCAGTGCTAGAAAGATAGCGGGGGGGCAGTATTTT. It is translated as CSARKIAGGQYF. V and J are TRBV20-1 and TRBJ2-3; 10 nucleotides line up with TRBD2. The germline CDR1 and CDR2 sequences are DFQATT and SNEGSKA (reference sequence). V shed 2 bases and J 11 bases; nucleotides not matched to a gene: 4. The CDR3 runs to 12 residues.

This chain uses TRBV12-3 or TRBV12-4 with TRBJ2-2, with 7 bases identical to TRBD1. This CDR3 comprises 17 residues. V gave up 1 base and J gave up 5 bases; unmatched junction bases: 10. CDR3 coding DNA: TGTGCCAGCAGTTTAGGTCTTGGGACAGAGAAAACCGGGGAGCTGTTTTTT. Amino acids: CASSLGLGTEKTGELFF.

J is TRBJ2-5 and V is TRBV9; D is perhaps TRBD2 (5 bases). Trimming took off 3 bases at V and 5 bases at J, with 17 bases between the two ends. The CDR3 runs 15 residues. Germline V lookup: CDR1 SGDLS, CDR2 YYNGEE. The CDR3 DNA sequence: TGTGCCAGCAGCGCCGGTGGAGGTAGGCTGGAGACCCAGTACTTC. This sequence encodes CASSAGGGRLETQYF.

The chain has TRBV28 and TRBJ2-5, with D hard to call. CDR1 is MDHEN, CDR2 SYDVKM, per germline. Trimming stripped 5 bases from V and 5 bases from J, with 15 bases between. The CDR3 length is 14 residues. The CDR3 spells CASSPVLEEETQYF. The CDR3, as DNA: TGTGCCAGCAGTCCCGTTCTTGAGGAGGAGACCCAGTACTTC.

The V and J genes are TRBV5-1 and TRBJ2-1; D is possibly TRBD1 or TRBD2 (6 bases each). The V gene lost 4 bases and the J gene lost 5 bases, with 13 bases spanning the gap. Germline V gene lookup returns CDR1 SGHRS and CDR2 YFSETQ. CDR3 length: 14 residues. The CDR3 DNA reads TGCGCCAGCAGCCTGAAGGGGGGAAACAATGAGCAGTTCTTC. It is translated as CASSLKGGNNEQFF.

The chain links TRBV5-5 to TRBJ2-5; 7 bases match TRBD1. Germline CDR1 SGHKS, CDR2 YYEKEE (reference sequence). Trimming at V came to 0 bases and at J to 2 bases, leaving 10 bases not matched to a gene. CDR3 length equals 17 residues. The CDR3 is CASSLAPGTATQETQYF. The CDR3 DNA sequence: TGTGCCAGCAGCTTGGCTCCGGGGACAGCGACTCAAGAGACCCAGTACTTC.

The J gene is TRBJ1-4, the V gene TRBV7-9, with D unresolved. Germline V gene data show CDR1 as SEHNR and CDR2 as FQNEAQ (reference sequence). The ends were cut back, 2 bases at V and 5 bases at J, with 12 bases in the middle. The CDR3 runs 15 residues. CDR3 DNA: TGTGCCAGCAGCTTATTCACCGTTAACAATGAAAAACTGTTTTTT. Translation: CASSLFTVNNEKLFF.

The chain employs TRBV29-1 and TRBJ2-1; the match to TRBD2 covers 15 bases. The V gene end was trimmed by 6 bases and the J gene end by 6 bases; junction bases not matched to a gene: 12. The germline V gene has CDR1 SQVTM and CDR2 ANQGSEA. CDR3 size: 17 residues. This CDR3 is CSVAWLKGLAGGNEQFF. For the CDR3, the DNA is TGCAGCGTCGCTTGGCTAAAGGGACTAGCGGGGGGCAATGAGCAGTTCTTC.

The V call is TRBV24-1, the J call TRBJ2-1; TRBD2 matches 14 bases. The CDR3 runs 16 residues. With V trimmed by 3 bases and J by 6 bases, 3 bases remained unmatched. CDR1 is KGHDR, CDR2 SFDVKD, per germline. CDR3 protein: CATSDRLAGGLNEQFF. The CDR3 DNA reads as TGTGCCACCAGTGATAGACTAGCGGGGGGGCTCAATGAGCAGTTCTTC.

The CDR3 sequence: CATGTSDTGELFF. CDR3 nucleotide sequence: TGTGCCACCGGGACCTCCGACACCGGGGAGCTGTTTTTT. The gene calls are TRBV24-1 and TRBJ2-2; D is tentatively TRBD1 or TRBD2 (5 bases each). This CDR3 region has 13 residues. CDR1 is KGHDR and CDR2 is SFDVKD in the germline V gene. V was clipped by 9 bases and J by 3 bases, with 10 bases between them.

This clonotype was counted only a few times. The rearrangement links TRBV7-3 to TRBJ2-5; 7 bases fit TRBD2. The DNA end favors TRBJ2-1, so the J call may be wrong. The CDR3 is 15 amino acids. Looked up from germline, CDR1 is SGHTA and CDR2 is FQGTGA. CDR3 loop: CASSLDGTKYNEQFF. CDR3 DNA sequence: TGTGCCAGCAGCCTTGACGGGACTAAGTACAATGAGCAGTTCTTC.

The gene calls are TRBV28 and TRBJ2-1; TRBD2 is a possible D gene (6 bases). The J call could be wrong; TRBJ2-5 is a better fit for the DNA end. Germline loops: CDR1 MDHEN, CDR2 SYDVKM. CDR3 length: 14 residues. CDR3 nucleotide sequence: TGTGCCAGCAGTTTGCGGGACGGCCACAAAGTCCAGTACTTC. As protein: CASSLRDGHKVQYF.

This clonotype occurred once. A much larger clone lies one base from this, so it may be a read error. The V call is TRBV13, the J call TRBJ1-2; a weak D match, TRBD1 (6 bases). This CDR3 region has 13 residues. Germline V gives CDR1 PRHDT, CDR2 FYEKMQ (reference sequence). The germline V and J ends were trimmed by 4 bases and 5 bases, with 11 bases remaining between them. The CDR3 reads CASSSTGLYGYTF. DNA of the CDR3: TGTGCCAGCAGCTCAACAGGGTTGTATGGCTACACCTTC.